Listed here are 15 T cell receptor beta chains from one sample, sequenced in a study of CD8+ T cells in alopecia areata. The sequencing template was cDNA reverse transcribed from extracted RNA. The protocol was immunoSEQ multiplex PCR, while the TCRdb copy is restricted to in-frame clones and leaves out a portion. The profile shows 65,000 to 75,000 clones, around 29% of them singletons. The treatment: oral pan-JAK inhibitor, 5-10 mg twice daily. Here the sequenced sample was CD8+ T cells sorted from blood, taken at week 4, from a patient treated with tofacitinib. Receptors were obtained from a human donor with alopecia areata.

This chain links TRBV29-1 with TRBJ2-1; possible D gene TRBD1, 5 bases. CDR1 is SQVTM, CDR2 ANQGSEA, per germline. Trimming shortened V by 3 bases and J by 9 bases, and 6 bases separated the two germline ends. There are 10 residues in the CDR3. The CDR3 region has the DNA TGCAGCGTTGATAGGGGTGAGCAGTTCTTC. It codes for CSVDRGEQFF.

The chain recombines TRBV29-1 with TRBJ2-7, with TRBD1 identical over 7 bases. This CDR3 comprises 12 residues. CDR1 SQVTM and CDR2 ANQGSEA come from the germline V gene. Trimming at V came to 7 bases and at J to 3 bases, leaving 6 bases not matched to a gene. Written as DNA, the CDR3 is TGCAGCGCAGGGGACAGTGGCTACGAGCAGTACTTC. It is translated as CSAGDSGYEQYF.

The CDR3 region is CASSGWWSGRNNEQFF. The CDR3 region has the DNA TGTGCCAGCAGTGGCTGGTGGAGCGGGAGGAACAATGAGCAGTTCTTC. The chain is built from TRBV27 and TRBJ2-1, with 9 bases identical to TRBD2. V lost 5 bases and J lost 5; bases outside the gene matches: 10. Germline loops: CDR1 MNHEY, CDR2 SMNVEV (reference sequence). The CDR3 consists of 16 residues.

The chain joins TRBV5-1 to TRBJ2-1, with TRBD2 matching over 9 bases. The CDR3 has 12 amino acids. CDR1 and CDR2 from the germline V gene are SGHRS and YFSETQ. V dropped 4 bases and J dropped 9; count of bases not matched to a gene: 2. The DNA of the CDR3 is TGCGCCAGCAGCCTGACTAGCGGTGAGCAGTTCTTC. Protein sequence: CASSLTSGEQFF.

The gene calls are TRBV7-8 and TRBJ1-1, with TRBD1 as a possible D gene (5 bases). From germline, CDR1 is SGHVS and CDR2 FQNEAQ. The CDR3 sequence is 11 residues long. The V and J ends lost 7 bases and 8 bases respectively, with 11 bases between them. In nucleotides, the CDR3 is TGTGCCAGCACCCTAGGGACGGAAGCTTTCTTT. Protein sequence: CASTLGTEAFF.

This clone was observed at least ten times. The chain uses TRBV5-5 and TRBJ1-1; weak D call: TRBD1 (5 bases). V was clipped by 2 bases and J by 0 bases, with 14 bases between them. Germline V gene lookup returns CDR1 SGHKS and CDR2 YYEKEE (reference sequence). This CDR3 has 16 residues. The CDR3, as DNA: TGTGCCAGCAGCTTTAAACTGGACAACATGAACACTGAAGCTTTCTTT. This gives the protein CASSFKLDNMNTEAFF.

The V and J genes are TRBV25-1 and TRBJ2-4; D is perhaps TRBD1 (5 bases). V dropped 2 bases and J dropped 13 bases, with 12 bases sitting between them. Germline V lookup: CDR1 MGHDK, CDR2 SYGVNS. The CDR3 runs 12 residues. The CDR3 loop is CASSEGAIQQYF. CDR3 coding DNA: TGTGCCAGCAGTGAAGGGGCAATACAACAGTACTTC.

This clone was found a few times. The J gene is TRBJ2-5, the V gene TRBV29-1; 10 nucleotides match TRBD2. Losses at the gene ends were 4 bases for V and 9 bases for J; bases not matched to a gene: 5. Germline CDR1 reads SQVTM; CDR2 reads ANQGSEA. This CDR3 has 12 amino acids. CDR3 nucleotide sequence: TGCAGCGTTGCAGGACTAGCGGCGGCCCAGTACTTC. Translated: CSVAGLAAAQYF. The full variable domain, completed using reference TRBV29-1 and TRBJ2-5, is SAVISQKPSRDICQRGTSLTIQCQVDSQVTMMFWYRQQPGQSLTLIATANQGSEATYESGFVIDKFPISRPNLTFSTLTVSNMSPEDSSIYLCSVAGLAAAQYFGPGTRLLVL.

This sequence joins TRBV30 and TRBJ2-3; no definite D call. V shed 1 base and J shed 4 bases, with 9 bases lying between them. The germline gives CDR1 GTSNPN, CDR2 SVGIG (reference sequence). This CDR3 is 13 amino acids long. CDR3 in amino acids: CAWSEWVADTQYF. CDR3 nucleotide sequence: TGTGCCTGGAGTGAGTGGGTCGCAGATACGCAGTATTTT.

This clone was seen only a few times. V gene TRBV9 combines with J gene TRBJ2-2; D may be TRBD2 (5 bases). The CDR3 loop spans 13 amino acids. Germline V CDR1 and CDR2: SGDLS, YYNGEE. The germline V and J ends were trimmed by 3 bases and 6 bases, with 9 bases remaining between them. CDR3 in amino acids: CASSEGSAGELFF. CDR3 in DNA: TGTGCCAGCAGCGAGGGTAGCGCCGGGGAGCTGTTTTTT. The whole variable domain, filled in from reference TRBV9 and TRBJ2-2, reads DSGVTQTPKHLITATGQRVTLRCSPRSGDLSVYWYQQSLDQGLQFLIQYYNGEERAKGNILERFSAQQFPDLHSELNLSSLELGDSALYFCASSEGSAGELFFGEGSRLTVL.

The chain links TRBV29-1 to TRBJ2-7; weak D call: TRBD2 (5 bases). From germline, CDR1 is SQVTM and CDR2 ANQGSEA. V gave up 0 bases and J gave up 2 bases, with 17 bases separating them. The CDR3 contains 16 residues. CDR3 protein: CSVEDPRGGSPYEQYF. CDR3 DNA sequence: TGCAGCGTTGAAGATCCGAGAGGCGGGTCCCCCTACGAGCAGTACTTC.

This clone was counted between two and nine times. V gene TRBV30 combines with J gene TRBJ2-3, with 7 bases that match TRBD2. The J segment lost 4 bases and the V segment lost 4 bases, leaving 8 bases of the junction unmatched. Germline lookup yields CDR1 GTSNPN and CDR2 SVGIG (reference sequence). The CDR3 runs to 14 residues. The CDR3 DNA reads as TGTGCCTGGATTGGGCGGGAGAGTTCAGATACGCAGTATTTT. Protein product: CAWIGRESSDTQYF.

Here the CDR3 DNA reads TGTGCCTGGAGTCCCGCCAGCCACGACGAGCAGTACTTC. Amino acid sequence: CAWSPASHDEQYF. J is TRBJ2-7 and V is TRBV30, with no clear D. V lost 2 bases to trimming and J lost 5 bases, with 13 bases between them. The V gene's germline CDR1 is GTSNPN and CDR2 SVGIG (reference sequence). The CDR3 covers 13 residues.

Only a few counts were recorded for this clone. The chain joins TRBV27 to TRBJ2-7; no clear D. The CDR3 spans 14 residues. Trimming took off 7 bases at V and 3 bases at J, with 16 bases between the two ends. Germline lookup yields CDR1 MNHEY and CDR2 SMNVEV (reference sequence). CDR3 protein: CASNPRGQNYEQYF. The DNA of the CDR3 is TGTGCCAGCAATCCTCGTGGGCAAAACTACGAGCAGTACTTC.

The V gene is TRBV14, the J gene TRBJ1-1, with a possible D match to TRBD1 (6 bases). The germline CDR1 and CDR2 sequences are SGHDN and FVKESK. The CDR3 has 13 amino acids. Trimming removed 3 bases at V and 4 bases at J, with 9 bases between. As DNA, the CDR3 is TGTGCCAGCAGCCATACAGGGATCACTGAAGCTTTCTTT. It translates to CASSHTGITEAFF. The full variable domain, with the rest looked up from reference TRBV14 and TRBJ1-1, is EAGVTQFPSHSVIEKGQTVTLRCDPISGHDNLYWYRRVMGKEIKFLLHFVKESKQDESGMPNNRFLAERTGGTYSTLKVQPAELEDSGVYFCASSHTGITEAFFGQGTRLTVV.